This TCR beta chain originates from a study of cytomegalovirus exposure and HLA in healthy donors (dated by TCRdb to the late 2010s). A note on the overall study: In an earlier analysis of 587 of the donors, around 300 Gb of sequence data and some 120 million unique TCR beta sequences from about 190 million T cells were reported. An early release covering roughly 580 HLA-typed donors comprised about 300 gigabases of sequencing data and about 90 million unique TCR sequences. The genetic ancestry cluster associated with self-reported Caucasian donors included around four fifths of the roughly 390 genotyped donors. The aim of the study was to test whether cataloging public T cell receptors could identify signatures of past pathogen exposure. The study used immunosequencing to profile the T cell repertoires of about 670 subjects and linked those repertoires to cytomegalovirus serostatus. In addition to the first cohort of 500 to 850 subjects, a separate validation cohort of approximately 130 different subjects was used. High-throughput TCR immunosequencing, statistical association of individual TCRs with disease status, and machine learning were combined to predict cytomegalovirus infection status. To study patterns of TCR occurrence, a later analysis re-analyzed previously published TCR beta repertoires from 600 to 750 donors and added high-resolution HLA genotyping. Rather than using new phenotypic data, the later analysis identified candidate immune exposures from TCR beta sequences and from how often those sequences occurred across donors. In an earlier analysis of a few hundred of the donors, high-throughput TCR beta sequencing was used to judge whether each TCR beta V gene segment behaved as functional or pseudogenic. Donor age, sex, ethnicity and CMV serostatus were compiled together with the repertoire data. A later genetic analysis took genome-wide SNP genotypes for about 60% of the roughly 670 donors and used that subset as a discovery cohort. Every discovery cohort repertoire had been produced on one sequencing platform. Both class I and class II loci were covered by HLA typing, at four-digit resolution. Typing coverage differed by locus: A, B, C, DRB1 and DQB1 were typed in roughly 620-640 donors, DQA1 in 522, DPA1 in 600 to 610, and DPB1 in around 490. About five DR-DQ haplotypes were handled as single units for association and clustering because linkage in the cohort was strong. Across some 400 genotyped donors of the cohort, an average of 235,054 unique TCR beta nucleotide sequences per donor were sequenced, and 15% to 20% of those sequences were non-productive.

CDR1 GTSNPN and CDR2 SVGIG were looked up in the germline V gene (reference sequence). V ends up 5 bases short and J 2 bases short, with an unmatched junction base count of 7. The CDR3 spans 14 residues, from the cysteine through the phenylalanine. The DNA shown is the 42-base CDR3, in frame from base 1. Results and caveats for the whole study, not just this receptor: Correlated functional status among segregating V segments might reflect linkage disequilibrium, but an unknown experimental factor could not be ruled out. Several of the top co-occurrence clusters appeared to be linked to parvovirus B19, influenza, CMV and Epstein-Barr virus, according to a later analysis. The study listed 170 or so TCR beta chains as associated with cytomegalovirus. Most CMV-associated TCR beta chains appeared to be HLA-restricted in a later analysis, and the HLA associations seemed to be driven largely by CMV exposure. The authors suggested that the approach could potentially be generalized to other disease states and immunological phenotypes. A further reported finding was that TCR beta sequences accurately predicted the HLA-A and HLA-B alleles for most subjects in the first cohort. In a later analysis, TCR association rates were found to vary across HLA loci, with the most associated TCRs seen for DRB1 alleles and the fewest for HLA-C alleles. Because counts were too low, about 15 rarely observed V segments, including chromosome 9 orphons, were left out of the earlier analysis of a few hundred of the donors. Because some donors lacked HLA typing at each locus, the association tests relied only on the typed subset. Strong co-occurrence of HLA alleles, especially DR and DQ, made assigning TCR associations to individual alleles difficult. Presence/absence analyses assumed roughly uniform sequencing depth across donors, an assumption that may not hold. Because the 87-base-pair reads could not distinguish some IMGT-functional V segments, including TRBV6-2 and TRBV6-3, those segments were excluded. For the cohort, immune exposure information was limited to CMV serostatus. V-gene and J-gene trimming of TCR beta chains was associated with a missense DCLRE1C variant in a later genetic analysis, and the association was replicated in an independent cohort. In an earlier analysis of roughly 560 of the donors, most TCR beta V segments were observed in productive rearrangements about 90% or about 30% of the time, broadly matching IMGT annotations. Only TCR beta chains were sequenced in this cohort, and the absence of alpha or paired-chain data limited detectable features. The classifier was reported to diagnose cytomegalovirus status with high specificity and sensitivity in both the original and validation cohorts. Compared with the approximately 710-donor mean, donors in an Asian-associated ancestry cluster had fewer N-insertions in productive TCRs, according to a later genetic analysis. Most TCR sequences were observed very rarely across donors, whereas some public TCRs were present in many individuals. In vitro tests confirmed that a few of the cytomegalovirus-associated TCR beta chains recognize cytomegalovirus antigens. The sequencing pipeline was judged likely to have produced a cluster of highly shared sequence variants as a technical artifact. A later analysis associated about 16,000 TCR beta sequences with specific HLA alleles at a false discovery rate of 0.05. In a later analysis, HLA-associated TCR beta chains showed more clonal expansion and lower generation probabilities than non-associated chains that were equally common.

About this clone itself: The antigen it binds to is not known. Base qualities are not recorded, but no much larger clone differs from it by a single base. The same CDR3 can be traced to other DNA sequences in this sample.

In total, roughly 710 healthy bone marrow donors made up the cohort. All cohort members were sampled while nominally healthy, although unrecorded immune exposures were likely present. The donor tested CMV seronegative, placing the donor among the 350 to 400 seronegative members of the cohort. A peripheral blood sample was provided by each donor, and peripheral blood mononuclear cells were used for TCR beta sequencing. The Qiagen DNeasy Blood Extraction Kit was used to extract genomic DNA from the blood cell samples. Receptor amplification or capture employed the immunoSEQ multiplex PCR assay. For the multiplex PCR, a mixture combining 60 forward primers for TCR Vbeta segments and 13 reverse primers for TCR Jbeta segments was used. The CDR3 region of rearranged TCR beta genes was amplified from genomic DNA with a multiplex PCR assay. On the Illumina HiSeq System, the amplified TCR beta libraries were sequenced as 87-base-pair reads. The study's own analysis went as follows. In a later analysis, 70 million to 95 million unique TCR beta chains were counted across the roughly 670 repertoires, and approximately 9.9 million of these chains were shared by at least two donors. A nearest-neighbor algorithm error-corrected the raw reads and collapsed the reads into unique sequences, merging closely related sequences to remove PCR and sequencing errors. V, D and J gene segments were assigned by aligning CDR3 sequences to IMGT reference sequences. For a sequence to be retained, a match of at least six nucleotides to both a V gene segment and a J gene segment was required. Rearrangements were classified as productive when the CDR3 lacked stop codons and remained in frame with V and J, and all other rearrangements were classified as non-productive. CDR3 was defined by IMGT convention, running from the second conserved V-encoded cysteine to the conserved J-encoded phenylalanine. The earlier analysis of a few hundred of the donors excluded sequences that lacked an unambiguous match to a single V gene segment. In an earlier analysis of some 590 of the donors, a V segment was called functional when productive rearrangements were above 56.7%, and segregating when the standard deviation between donors exceeded 5%. A statistical classification framework was built for diagnosing cytomegalovirus status from the catalog of TCR beta chain sequences. In a later analysis, V and J genes were assigned by comparing TCR nucleotide sequences against IMGT/GENE-DB human TR gene sequences. The TCRdist pipeline was used in a later analysis to assign CDR3 sequences and most-parsimonious VDJ recombination scenarios. In a later analysis, every TCR beta chain was defined by the combination of its CDR3 amino acid sequence and its V-gene family, and reads without a unique V-gene family were dropped. In a later analysis, fewer than 600 highly shared, low-generation-probability nucleotide sequences were removed to address suspected cross-contamination and a sequencing artifact. For each public chain, a later analysis derived a clonal expansion index from normalized ranks of inferred template counts within each repertoire. In a later analysis, generation probabilities were computed with a VDJ recombination model fitted to out-of-frame rearrangements, and the resulting probabilities were checked against IGoR. In a later analysis, TCR-TCR, TCR-HLA and TCR-CMV co-occurrence was scored with hypergeometric tests, and a repertoire-size bias correction was applied to TCR pairs. False discovery rates were estimated in a later analysis by permuting HLA or CMV assignments 20 times. In a later analysis, co-occurring TCRs were grouped using DBSCAN, and TCRdist sequence similarity was added for clustering within HLA-allele-positive subsets. Repertoires with fewer than 30,000 or more than 120,000 public chains, plus five repertoires with anomalous nucleotide sharing, were excluded from co-occurrence clustering. TCRdb retrieved this table from immuneACCESS and kept in-frame rearrangements only. Not all clones are present; in checked studies, unresolved V genes account for under half, and no reason is known for the remainder. The V and J calls and clone size were taken over from that table, and D and trimming were inferred from the DNA. The sample table holds about 250,000 clones, of which 75% to 90% were seen once. The ten largest clones represent about 0.3% of the sample.

The sequence derives from a girl aged 2 to 9 in good health and CMV-seronegative. This receptor chain uses TRBV30 and TRBJ2-7; TRBD2 lines up with 9 middle nucleotides. Sequenced sample: PBMCs. The nucleotide sequence reads as follows: TGTGCCTGGTCGTTCGCGGGAGGGGCCTACGAGCAGTACTTC. This translates into CAWSFAGGAYEQYF.